This T cell receptor beta chain was identified during a study of identical twins. MiXCR, run by TCRdb on the 5' RACE reads, gives a single entry per CDR3 protein. The table lists hundreds of thousands of distinct CDR3 sequences, about 24% of them singletons. This CDR3 contains 13 residues. With 10 bases removed from V and 2 bases from J, the gap between germline ends came to 13 bases. Germline V gene lookup returns CDR1 SNHLY and CDR2 FYNNEI. In this sample, this clonotype turned up a few times. The sample was also linked to a second study, of T cells expressing NK-cell markers.

The source is a woman younger than 30 in good health. Source material: CD4+ T cells sorted from blood. The J gene is TRBJ2-3, the V gene TRBV2, with D unresolved. CDR3 in DNA: TGTGCCACCATGACTGGGTACACAGATACGCAGTATTTT. Translated, it gives CATMTGYTDTQYF.